This section outlines one TCR beta chain sequence together with its context. This receptor's antigen is unknown. Within one base of it there is no much larger clone, and no base qualities were kept. The immunoSEQ hsTCRB v3.0 assay was used at survey level resolution for TRB variable region sequencing. TRB sequencing targeted a depth of roughly 35,000-55,000 T-cell genomes per sample. TRB libraries were pooled and sequenced on an Illumina MiSeq using a v3 150-cycle kit. The authors processed their data as follows. Repertoire analysis ran in R within a reproducible Nextflow workflow covering QC, data transformation and analysis. LymphoSeq2, an R package for AIRR-Seq data exploration, was used to implement custom analyses. A handful of samples that produced fewer than 5000 total TRB sequences were removed, so 150 to 200 HIV repertoires were analyzed. Of the roughly 190 retained HIV repertoires, almost 60 were collected before and roughly 130 after ART initiation. Repertoires were downsampled to 5000 TRB nucleotide sequences, and summary statistics were averaged over 100 downsampling iterations. TRB sequences were retained for analysis only if CDR3 regions of at least seven amino acids were present. Diversity was assessed using a clonality score derived from Shannon entropy and using the Gini coefficient. In repertoire networks, the top 5000 CDR3 amino acid sequences were linked whenever an edit distance of one separated two sequences. GLIPH2 predicted antigen specificity groups and MHC restriction for TRB CDR3 amino acid sequences. To flag known associations with CMV, EBV, HIV or tissue antigens, CDR3 amino acid sequences were compared against VDJdb and McPAS-TCR. Pre-ART, post-ART and control groups were compared with Wilcoxon signed-rank tests and Holm-Bonferroni correction. The clones in this table, taken by TCRdb from immuneACCESS, are in-frame only. Not every clone is retained; where verified, under half of the shortfall comes from an unresolved V gene, and the cause of the rest is unknown. The V and J calls and clone size are taken from that table; D and trimming were inferred from the DNA. The sample table contains about 20,000 clones; only one count was recorded for about three quarters of them. The top ten constitute 11% to 15% of the sample.

The source of the sample is a study of long-term antiretroviral therapy in people with HIV (dated by TCRdb to between 2021 and 2022). Concerning the study at large: The earliest samples were collected approximately a decade before the 2015 WHO recommendation for immediate ART, a period when ART was typically delayed until CD4 counts fell. No cross-contamination during QIAcube processing was seen in test extractions of a monoclonal T-cell line run alongside roughly 30 polyclonal samples. A retrospective serial study tested whether changes in peripheral blood TRB repertoire composition and diversity were associated with ART initiation and durable HIV suppression. Of the 30 participants with HIV, ten to eleven were female. A total of 150 to 200 cryopreserved PBMC samples came from approximately 30 adults with confirmed HIV infection and were collected serially over a mean of roughly 6 years (range 1-12). General study outcomes and caveats: ART initiation was associated with a significant increase in TRB diversity, but diversity stayed significantly below transplant donor controls even after long-term ART. Narrower CDR3 length ranges were observed in HIV repertoires than in controls, and an antigen-experienced repertoire with only a slight naive shift after ART was suggested by the network structure. Because pre-ART samples had limited cell numbers, unsorted PBMC were profiled rather than sorted CD4+ and CD8+ T cells. Inferences about post-ART repertoire changes were limited because no data were available on ART adherence, viral resistance or therapy changes. At every time point, the repertoire was dominated by expanded TRB clones first identified before ART initiation, although this dominance fluctuated and, in many PLHIV, declined after ART. The samples were dated from about 2004 to 2017, and the ART regimens that were used may be less effective than current ART regimens. Limited PBMC availability meant only the TCR beta chain was sequenced, without alpha chain pairing.

Participants were included only if at least one PBMC sample before ART initiation and at least two post-ART samples were available. Every participant with HIV received treatment in the United States of America. Cryopreserved samples of about 1-11 million PBMC were thawed and washed before DNA extraction. At the time of the earliest PBMC sample for each participant with HIV, ages ranged from about 20 to 54 years. Each participant contributed PBMC samples from 1-4 timepoints before ART initiation and 2-8 timepoints after ART initiation, with a median of 7 samples. Serial HIV viral load, CD4+ T-cell count, ART history and demographic data were obtained for every participant. Genomic DNA was extracted from unsorted PBMC with a Qiagen kit on a QIAcube, processed in batches of 12 samples. The receptor was derived from a woman aged 25 to 39 with HIV. The starting material was unsorted PBMCs, obtained 2.9 years after starting antiretroviral therapy.

The CDR3 has the sequence CASSYSGQLYGYTF. The DNA sequence is TGTGCCAGCAGTTACTCGGGCCAACTCTATGGCTACACCTTC. The chain joins TRBV6-5 to TRBJ1-2; the D gene identity is not certain. Inclusive of the bounding cysteine and phenylalanine, the CDR3 is 14 residues long. The only DNA kept is the CDR3, 42 bases in frame from the first base. Sequences MNHEY (CDR1) and SVGAGI (CDR2) are obtained from the germline V gene. The junction shows trimming of 0 bases on V and 4 bases on J, plus 9 bases between the germline ends.